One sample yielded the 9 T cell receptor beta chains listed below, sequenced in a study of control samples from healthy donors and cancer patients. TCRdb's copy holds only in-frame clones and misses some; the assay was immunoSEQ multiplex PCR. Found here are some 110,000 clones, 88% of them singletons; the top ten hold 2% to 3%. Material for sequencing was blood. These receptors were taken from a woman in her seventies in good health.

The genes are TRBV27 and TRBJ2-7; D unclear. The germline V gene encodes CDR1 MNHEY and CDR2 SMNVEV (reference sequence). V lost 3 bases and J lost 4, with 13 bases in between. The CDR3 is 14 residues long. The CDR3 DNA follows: TGTGCCAGCAGTTTTAACGCCCCCGGGTACGAGCAGTACTTC. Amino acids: CASSFNAPGYEQYF.

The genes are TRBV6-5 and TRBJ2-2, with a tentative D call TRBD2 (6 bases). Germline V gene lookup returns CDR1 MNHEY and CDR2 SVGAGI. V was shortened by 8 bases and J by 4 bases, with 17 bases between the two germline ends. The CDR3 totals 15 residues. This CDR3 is CASPSPRESTGELFF. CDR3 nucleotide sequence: TGTGCCAGCCCCTCCCCCCGGGAGAGCACCGGGGAGCTGTTTTTT.

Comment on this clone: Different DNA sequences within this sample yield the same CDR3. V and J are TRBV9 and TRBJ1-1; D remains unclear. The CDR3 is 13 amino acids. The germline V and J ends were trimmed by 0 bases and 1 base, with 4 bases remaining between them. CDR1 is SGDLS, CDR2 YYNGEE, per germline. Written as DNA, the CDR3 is TGTGCCAGCAGCGTAGCTGGGAACACTGAAGCTTTCTTT. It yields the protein CASSVAGNTEAFF.

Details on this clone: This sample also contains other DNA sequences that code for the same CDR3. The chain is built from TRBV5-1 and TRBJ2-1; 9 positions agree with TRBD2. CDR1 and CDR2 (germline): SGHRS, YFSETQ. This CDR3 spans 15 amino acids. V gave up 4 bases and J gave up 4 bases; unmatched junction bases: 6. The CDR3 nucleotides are TGCGCCAGCAGCCAAATCGCGGGGGGGTACAATGAGCAGTTCTTC. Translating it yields CASSQIAGGYNEQFF. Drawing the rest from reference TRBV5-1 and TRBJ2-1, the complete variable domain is KAGVTQTPRYLIKTRGQQVTLSCSPISGHRSVSWYQQTPGQGLQFLFEYFSETQRNKGNFPGRFSGRQFSNSRSEMNVSTLELGDSALYLCASSQIAGGYNEQFFGPGTRLTVL.

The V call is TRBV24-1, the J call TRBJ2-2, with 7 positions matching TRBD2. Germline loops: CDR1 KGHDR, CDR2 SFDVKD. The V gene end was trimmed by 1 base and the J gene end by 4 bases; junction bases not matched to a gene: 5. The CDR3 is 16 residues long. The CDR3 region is CATSDLGAGSTGELFF. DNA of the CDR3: TGTGCCACCAGTGATTTAGGAGCGGGAAGCACCGGGGAGCTGTTTTTT.

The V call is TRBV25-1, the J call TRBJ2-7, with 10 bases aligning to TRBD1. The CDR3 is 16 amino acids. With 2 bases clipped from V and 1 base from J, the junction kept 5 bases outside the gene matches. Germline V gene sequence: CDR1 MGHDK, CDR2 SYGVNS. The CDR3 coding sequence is TGTGCCAGCAGTGAAAACCCGGGACAGGGGTCCTACGAGCAGTACTTC. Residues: CASSENPGQGSYEQYF.

The CDR3 sequence: CASSLGAPYATGELFF. Here the CDR3 DNA reads TGTGCCAGCAGCTTGGGGGCACCATACGCCACCGGGGAGCTGTTTTTT. This sequence joins TRBV5-4 and TRBJ2-2; the D is unclear. The CDR3 is 16 amino acids. V dropped 0 bases and J dropped 4 bases, with 13 bases sitting between them. Germline V CDR1 and CDR2: SGHNT, YYREEE (reference sequence).

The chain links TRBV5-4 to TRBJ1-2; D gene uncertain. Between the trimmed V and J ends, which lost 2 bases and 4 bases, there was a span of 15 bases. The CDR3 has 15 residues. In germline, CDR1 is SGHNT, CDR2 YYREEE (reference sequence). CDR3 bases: TGTGCCAGCAGCTTTAAGGCGGGTGGTGGCTATGGCTACACCTTC. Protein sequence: CASSFKAGGGYGYTF.

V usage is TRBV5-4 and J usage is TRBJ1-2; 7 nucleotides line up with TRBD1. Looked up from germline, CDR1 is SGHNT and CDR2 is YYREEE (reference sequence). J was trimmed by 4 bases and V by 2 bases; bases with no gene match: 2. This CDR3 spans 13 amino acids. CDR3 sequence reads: CASSLTGAYGYTF. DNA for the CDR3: TGTGCCAGCAGCTTAACAGGGGCCTATGGCTACACCTTC.